This T cell receptor (beta chain) was sequenced for a study of cytomegalovirus exposure and HLA in healthy donors. About this clone itself: Its matching antigen is unknown.

Amplification used 60 Vbeta primers and 13 Jbeta primers. TCRdb's table, derived via immunoSEQ multiplex PCR, lists solely in-frame clones and lacks some. This table holds about 180,000 clones, about 82% found once. Regarding donors, all were healthy bone marrow donors. Notes on the study in general: The likely origin of a cluster of highly shared sequence variants was a sequencing artifact. The study recorded some 160 TCR beta chains that were cytomegalovirus-associated.

The CDR3 has 16 amino acids. From germline, CDR1 is MNHNY and CDR2 SVGAGI (reference sequence). Unmatched junction bases numbered 7, after V lost 10 bases and J lost 2 bases. This chain connects TRBV6-6 to TRBJ2-6, with 11 bases that match TRBD1. The sequence was obtained from a woman aged 25 to 39 in good health and CMV-seronegative. Sample: PBMCs. CDR3 sequence (DNA): TGTGCCATACGGACAGGGGGCGCTCCTGGGGCCAACGTCCTGACTTTC. Amino acid sequence: CAIRTGGAPGANVLTF.